Presented here are 29 T cell receptor beta chains from one specimen sequenced in a study of cytomegalovirus exposure and HLA in healthy donors. This PCR relied on a set of 60 Vbeta primers and 13 Jbeta primers. The protocol was immunoSEQ multiplex PCR, while the TCRdb copy is restricted to in-frame clones and leaves out a portion. The data contain about 110,000 clones, roughly 87% of them singletons. Material: PBMCs. These receptors originate from a man aged 30-40 years in good health and CMV-seropositive.

This clone was detected once. This sequence joins TRBV9 and TRBJ2-1, with 8 bases that match TRBD2. Germline assignment: CDR1 SGDLS and CDR2 YYNGEE. With V trimmed by 3 bases and J by 4 bases, 12 bases remained unmatched. This CDR3 is built from 17 residues. In DNA, the CDR3 is TGTGCCAGCAGCGCCCCCCGGGGGAGCGGGGGTTACAATGAGCAGTTCTTC. This encodes CASSAPRGSGGYNEQFF.

The chain employs TRBV6-6 and TRBJ2-1; 8 bases are shared with TRBD2. Germline assignment: CDR1 MNHNY and CDR2 SVGAGI (reference sequence). V was clipped by 5 bases and J by 15 bases; unmatched bases: 9. The CDR3 has 12 residues. The CDR3 region is CASSPSGGGTFF. DNA for the CDR3: TGTGCCAGCAGTCCGTCGGGAGGGGGAACGTTCTTC.

The rearrangement joins TRBV30 to TRBJ1-5, with 8 bases identical to TRBD1. V lost 0 bases to trimming and J lost 3 bases; unmatched junction nucleotides: 4. The germline V gene has CDR1 GTSNPN and CDR2 SVGIG (reference sequence). There are 15 residues in the CDR3. Here the CDR3 reads CAWSVRTGTNQPQHF. The CDR3 DNA reads TGTGCCTGGAGTGTGAGGACAGGGACCAATCAGCCCCAGCATTTT.

The V and J genes are TRBV27 and TRBJ2-6, with unresolved D. Trimming removed 2 bases at V and 3 bases at J, with 14 bases between. Germline V lookup: CDR1 MNHEY, CDR2 SMNVEV (reference sequence). This CDR3 spans 17 amino acids. The CDR3 here is CASSLRTPFGGANVLTF. The CDR3 DNA reads as TGTGCCAGCAGTTTACGAACGCCCTTCGGTGGGGCCAACGTCCTGACTTTC.

This clone was seen only a few times. The gene calls are TRBV25-1 and TRBJ2-1; the match to TRBD2 covers 9 bases. The CDR3 covers 15 residues. The V gene end was trimmed by 4 bases and the J gene end by 2 bases; junction bases not matched to a gene: 3. Germline assignment: CDR1 MGHDK and CDR2 SYGVNS. The CDR3 sequence: CASSAVAGAYNEQFF. In DNA, the CDR3 is TGTGCCAGCAGTGCCGTAGCGGGGGCCTACAATGAGCAGTTCTTC.

The chain couples TRBV5-1 to TRBJ2-3; no firm D call. The V end lost 0 bases, the J end lost 0 bases, and 11 bases lay between the germline ends. This CDR3 is 16 amino acids long. Germline V gene lookup returns CDR1 SGHRS and CDR2 YFSETQ. CDR3 residues: CASSLAAFSSTDTQYF. The CDR3 DNA follows: TGCGCCAGCAGCTTGGCTGCGTTTTCTAGCACAGATACGCAGTATTTT. Supplemented by reference TRBV5-1 and TRBJ2-3, the full variable domain reads KAGVTQTPRYLIKTRGQQVTLSCSPISGHRSVSWYQQTPGQGLQFLFEYFSETQRNKGNFPGRFSGRQFSNSRSEMNVSTLELGDSALYLCASSLAAFSSTDTQYFGPGTRLTVL.

CDR3 sequence (DNA): TGTGCCAGCTCACCCCTTAACATCCCCGCGAACACCGGGGAGCTGTTTTTT. Translated, it gives CASSPLNIPANTGELFF. The chain couples TRBV18 to TRBJ2-2; D unclear. V was cut by 3 bases and J by 0 bases, with 14 bases left in between. The CDR3 runs 17 residues. The germline V gene encodes CDR1 KGHSH and CDR2 LQKENI.

The chain links TRBV11-2 to TRBJ1-3, with TRBD1 identical over 7 bases. Looked up from germline, CDR1 is SGHAT and CDR2 is FQNNGV. V shed 5 bases, J shed 9 bases, and the junction held 4 bases outside the gene matches. The length of the CDR3 is 12 residues. The CDR3 here is CASSPQGVTIYF. CDR3 DNA: TGTGCCAGCAGCCCGCAGGGGGTCACCATATATTTT.

This clone came up a few times. Sequence at one end of the junction differs from germline and may be a read error. This chain connects TRBV7-7 to TRBJ2-1, with 14 bases identical to TRBD2. The germline gives CDR1 SSHAT, CDR2 FNYEAQ (reference sequence). CDR3 length equals 15 residues. The CDR3 reads CASSQGLAGENEQFF. The DNA for the CDR3 is TGTGCTAGCAGCCAGGGACTAGCGGGGGAAAATGAGCAGTTCTTC.

The V gene is TRBV5-1, the J gene TRBJ2-5; TRBD2 aligns across 7 bases. CDR3 length: 16 residues. Germline trimming cut 2 bases from V and 5 bases from J; bases unmatched to any gene: 12. CDR1 and CDR2 (germline): SGHRS, YFSETQ. The chain's CDR3 is CASSLSGSGGLETQYF. The CDR3 nucleotides read TGCGCCAGCAGCTTATCCGGGTCGGGGGGATTGGAGACCCAGTACTTC.

The chain couples TRBV11-3 to TRBJ2-1; possible D gene TRBD1, 5 bases. Germline V gene data show CDR1 as SGHNT and CDR2 as YENEEA. Deletions cut 3 bases from V and 0 bases from J, with 12 bases between. This CDR3 has 16 amino acids. CDR3 sequence reads: CASSLARVSSYNEQFF. The DNA of the CDR3 is TGTGCCAGCAGCTTGGCCAGGGTAAGCTCCTACAATGAGCAGTTCTTC.

The V and J genes are TRBV7-9 and TRBJ1-1; D unresolved. The CDR3 spans 12 residues. The V end lost 2 bases, the J end lost 3 bases, and 4 bases lay between the germline ends. Germline V gene sequence: CDR1 SEHNR, CDR2 FQNEAQ (reference sequence). CDR3 DNA: TGTGCCAGCAGCTTACGGGACACTGAAGCTTTCTTT. Translation gives CASSLRDTEAFF. Filled out from reference TRBV7-9 and TRBJ1-1, the complete variable domain reads DTGVSQNPRHKITKRGQNVTFRCDPISEHNRLYWYRQTLGQGPEFLTYFQNEAQLEKSRLLSDRFSAERPKGSFSTLEIQRTEQGDSAMYLCASSLRDTEAFFGQGTRLTVV.

The chain links TRBV11-2 to TRBJ2-1, with 11 bases aligning to TRBD2. Per the germline V gene, CDR1 is SGHAT and CDR2 is FQNNGV. The J segment lost 4 bases and the V segment lost 2 bases, leaving 4 bases of the junction unmatched. There are 16 residues in the CDR3. The CDR3: CASSLIAGGRYNEQFF. CDR3 DNA sequence: TGTGCCAGCAGCTTAATAGCGGGGGGGAGGTACAATGAGCAGTTCTTC. The full variable domain, its missing parts supplied by reference TRBV11-2 and TRBJ2-1, is EAGVAQSPRYKIIEKRQSVAFWCNPISGHATLYWYQQILGQGPKLLIQFQNNGVVDDSQLPKDRFSAERLKGVDSTLKIQPAKLEDSAVYLCASSLIAGGRYNEQFFGPGTRLTVL.

This clone was found a few times. Mismatch with germline at one junction end may stem from a read error. V usage is TRBV10-1 and J usage is TRBJ2-3; 9 bases agree with TRBD2. CDR1 is WNHNN, CDR2 SYGVQD, per germline (reference sequence). This CDR3 has 13 amino acids. CDR3 DNA: TGCGCCAGCACAGCGGGGGGCACGGATACGCAGTATTTT. This codes for CASTAGGTDTQYF.

The gene calls are TRBV5-1 and TRBJ2-1, with a tentative D call TRBD2 (5 bases). Germline V gene sequence: CDR1 SGHRS, CDR2 YFSETQ. There are 14 residues in the CDR3. The V gene lost 4 bases and the J gene lost 8 bases, with 16 bases spanning the gap. CDR3 sequence: CASSLGSLVDEQFF. Here the CDR3 DNA reads TGCGCCAGCAGCCTAGGGAGTCTGGTCGATGAGCAGTTCTTC.

The rearrangement joins TRBV7-8 to TRBJ1-2; a possible D gene is TRBD1 (6 bases). The germline CDR1 and CDR2 sequences are SGHVS and FQNEAQ. The V gene lost 3 bases and the J gene lost 2 bases, with 13 bases spanning the gap. The CDR3 has 15 amino acids. The CDR3 coding sequence is TGTGCCAGCAGCTTCGACAGGCAATCAAACTATGGCTACACCTTC. Protein product: CASSFDRQSNYGYTF.

As for this clone: The same CDR3 can be traced to other DNA sequences in this sample. V is TRBV9 and J is TRBJ2-3; 7 nucleotides line up with TRBD2. Germline V gene data show CDR1 as SGDLS and CDR2 as YYNGEE. The CDR3 has 19 residues. The ends lost 4 bases at V and 4 bases at J; junction bases unmatched: 21. CDR3 amino acids: CASSYRKGGTTEGSDTQYF. DNA of the CDR3: TGTGCCAGCAGCTACAGAAAGGGAGGGACTACAGAGGGATCAGATACGCAGTATTTT. The full variable domain, completed using reference TRBV9 and TRBJ2-3, is DSGVTQTPKHLITATGQRVTLRCSPRSGDLSVYWYQQSLDQGLQFLIQYYNGEERAKGNILERFSAQQFPDLHSELNLSSLELGDSALYFCASSYRKGGTTEGSDTQYFGPGTRLTVL.

V usage is TRBV7-2 and J usage is TRBJ2-5; 7 positions agree with TRBD1. CDR3 length: 13 residues. Germline V gene data show CDR1 as SGHTA and CDR2 as FQGNSA. V lost 4 bases and J lost 2; bases outside the gene matches: 1. In DNA form, the CDR3 reads TGTGCCAGCAGCTGGGACAGACAAGAGACCCAGTACTTC. Translating gives CASSWDRQETQYF. Full variable domain (remainder filled in from reference TRBV7-2 and TRBJ2-5): GAGVSQSPSNKVTEKGKDVELRCDPISGHTALYWYRQSLGQGLEFLIYFQGNSAPDKSGLPSDRFSAERTGGSVSTLTIQRTQQEDSAVYLCASSWDRQETQYFGPGTRLLVL.

The chain couples TRBV2 to TRBJ1-6; 8 nucleotides align to TRBD1. The CDR3 length is 14 residues. J was trimmed by 9 bases and V by 6 bases; bases with no gene match: 7. CDR1 and CDR2 (germline): SNHLY, FYNNEI. The CDR3 is CASRTDRGSSPLHF. The CDR3 coding sequence is TGTGCCAGCAGGACTGACAGGGGTAGTTCACCCCTCCACTTT.

The chain is built from TRBV6-6 and TRBJ1-5; maybe TRBD1 (5 bases). The CDR3 extends over 13 amino acids. CDR1 is MNHNY and CDR2 is SVGAGI in the germline V gene (reference sequence). Trimming cost V 2 bases and J 11 bases, with 13 bases left between them. For the CDR3, the DNA is TGTGCCAGCAGTTACGGCCCAGGGATTGCCCAGCATTTT. It encodes CASSYGPGIAQHF.

J is TRBJ2-1 and V is TRBV5-1; 14 nucleotides match TRBD2. After removal of 4 bases from V and 1 base from J, the junction contained 10 bases not matched to a gene. Germline V CDR1 and CDR2: SGHRS, YFSETQ. This CDR3 region has 19 residues. The chain's CDR3 is CASSPKGLAGAGSYNEQFF. CDR3 in DNA: TGCGCCAGCAGCCCTAAGGGACTAGCGGGGGCAGGTTCCTACAATGAGCAGTTCTTC.

The V call is TRBV10-3, the J call TRBJ1-6; 8 bases match TRBD1. Germline lookup yields CDR1 ENHRY and CDR2 SYGVKD. Losses at the gene ends were 4 bases for V and 8 bases for J; bases not matched to a gene: 4. The length of the CDR3 is 14 residues. As DNA, the CDR3 is TGTGCCATCAGTGCACAGGGGGAGTATTCACCCCTCCACTTT. This translates into CAISAQGEYSPLHF.

V is TRBV11-3 and J is TRBJ2-1; no clear D gene. CDR3 length: 14 amino acids. Germline assignment: CDR1 SGHNT and CDR2 YENEEA. V lost 4 bases, J lost 3 bases, and 10 bases lay in between. The CDR3 nucleotides are TGTGCCAGCAGCTCCCGCACAAGCTACAATGAGCAGTTCTTC. It yields the protein CASSSRTSYNEQFF. Using reference TRBV11-3 and TRBJ2-1 for the parts outside the CDR3, the full variable domain is EAGVVQSPRYKIIEKKQPVAFWCNPISGHNTLYWYLQNLGQGPELLIRYENEEAVDDSQLPKDRFSAERLKGVDSTLKIQPAELGDSAVYLCASSSRTSYNEQFFGPGTRLTVL.

The rearrangement uses TRBV7-9 and TRBJ1-6; D is undetermined. Germline values: CDR1 SEHNR, CDR2 FQNEAQ (reference sequence). Trimming left V 5 bases short and J 2 bases short, with 10 bases between. CDR3 length: 15 residues. The CDR3 DNA is TGTGCCAGCAGCCCGTCTGGAGCCTATAATTCACCCCTCCACTTT. Translating it yields CASSPSGAYNSPLHF. The full variable domain, its missing parts supplied by reference TRBV7-9 and TRBJ1-6, is DTGVSQNPRHKITKRGQNVTFRCDPISEHNRLYWYRQTLGQGPEFLTYFQNEAQLEKSRLLSDRFSAERPKGSFSTLEIQRTEQGDSAMYLCASSPSGAYNSPLHFGNGTRLTVT.

The gene calls are TRBV18 and TRBJ1-2; D remains unclear. Germline-derived CDR1 and CDR2 are KGHSH and LQKENI. CDR3 length equals 14 residues. Trimming took off 2 bases at V and 0 bases at J, with 7 bases between the two ends. The CDR3 region has the DNA TGTGCCAGCTCACCAAGCGCTACTAACTATGGCTACACCTTC. The encoded protein is CASSPSATNYGYTF.

The rearrangement joins TRBV7-2 to TRBJ2-7; TRBD2 matches 8 bases. The V and J ends lost 3 bases and 6 bases, in that order; junction bases with no gene match: 7. The CDR3 is 14 amino acids. CDR1 and CDR2 (germline): SGHTA, FQGNSA. CDR3 sequence reads: CASSFRGGPVEQYF. In DNA, the CDR3 is TGTGCCAGCAGCTTTCGGGGGGGGCCGGTCGAGCAGTACTTC.

J is TRBJ2-3 and V is TRBV14; 11 bases map to TRBD2. CDR3 length equals 15 residues. The V and J ends lost 4 bases and 5 bases, in that order; junction bases with no gene match: 5. Germline V gives CDR1 SGHDN, CDR2 FVKESK. For the CDR3, the DNA is TGTGCCAGCAGCCCGACTAGCGGGACGGGAGATACGCAGTATTTT. This translates into CASSPTSGTGDTQYF.

V usage is TRBV7-7 and J usage is TRBJ2-7, with D perhaps TRBD2 (6 bases). Trimming cost V 5 bases and J 6 bases, with 17 bases left between them. The CDR3 loop spans 14 amino acids. CDR1 and CDR2 from the germline V gene are SSHAT and FNYEAQ (reference sequence). In nucleotides, the CDR3 is TGTGCCAGCAGCCCAACATACGGGGGTAGCGAGCAGTACTTC. Translated: CASSPTYGGSEQYF.

This clone was seen only once. This rearrangement joins TRBV4-1 to TRBJ2-5, with 8 bases matching TRBD2. The ends lost 3 bases at V and 2 bases at J; junction bases unmatched: 5. Germline loops: CDR1 MGHRA, CDR2 YSYEKL. The CDR3 runs 15 residues. As DNA, the CDR3 is TGCGCCAGCAGCCAGCTGATAGCGGGGCAAGAGACCCAGTACTTC. It yields the protein CASSQLIAGQETQYF.